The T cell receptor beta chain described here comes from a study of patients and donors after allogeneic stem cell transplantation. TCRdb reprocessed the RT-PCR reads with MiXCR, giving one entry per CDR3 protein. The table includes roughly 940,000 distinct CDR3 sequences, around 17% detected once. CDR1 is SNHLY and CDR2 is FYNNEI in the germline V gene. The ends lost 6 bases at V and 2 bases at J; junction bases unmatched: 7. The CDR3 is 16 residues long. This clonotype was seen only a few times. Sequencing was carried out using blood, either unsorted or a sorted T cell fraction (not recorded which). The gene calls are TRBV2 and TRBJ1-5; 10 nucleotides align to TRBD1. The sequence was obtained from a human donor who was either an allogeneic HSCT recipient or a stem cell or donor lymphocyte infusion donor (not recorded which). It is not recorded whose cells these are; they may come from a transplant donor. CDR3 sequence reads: CASRGQGKRGNQPQHF. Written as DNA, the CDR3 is TGTGCCAGCAGGGGACAGGGGAAGAGGGGCAATCAGCCCCAGCATTTT.